One T cell receptor (beta chain) is described in this entry. Its specificity is not known. Just one base apart from a much larger clone, this may be a read error. The data were obtained in a study of blood T cells in healthy people across ages. Background on the study: There was about one barcoded beta molecule captured by template switching per two T cells. Points from the study as a whole: Diversity was higher, and naive CD4+ cells more numerous, in long-lived donors than in aged donors.

A second 7 to 11 cycle PCR used barcoded and J-beta primers. In TCRdb, the 5' RACE reads were re-called with MiXCR into one record per CDR3 protein. The sample carries about 1,500,000 distinct CDR3 sequences, 28% recorded once. V shed 9 bases and J 4 bases; nucleotides not matched to a gene: 6. The germline V gene encodes CDR1 LGHNT and CDR2 FRNRAP. This CDR3 is 13 amino acids long. The chain employs TRBV12-5 and TRBJ2-7; TRBD1 agrees at 10 bases. Sequencing input: blood. The sequence was obtained from a woman in her 30s in good health. CDR3 protein: CARGPGQGYEQYF. For the CDR3, the DNA is TGTGCTAGGGGTCCGGGACAGGGGTACGAGCAGTACTTC.